This TCR beta chain was captured in a study of T cell responses to AZD1222 COVID-19 vaccine. Study-level information: Researchers grouped second doses given at about 4 or about 12 weeks into one pool.

The V and J ends lost 3 bases and 4 bases, in that order; junction bases with no gene match: 9. The CDR3 spans 16 residues. Germline V gene sequence: CDR1 SGHNT, CDR2 YYREEE (reference sequence). TCRdb's copy holds only in-frame clones and misses some; the assay was immunoSEQ multiplex PCR. This sample has about 110,000 clones, with 82% found just once. The clonotype originates from an adult in good health. The material sequenced was peripheral blood, taken on day 0 of AZD1222 vaccination. This chain links TRBV5-4 with TRBJ2-1; 8 nucleotides agree with TRBD2. CDR3 sequence: CASSSVVRGEYNEQFF. The CDR3 DNA sequence: TGTGCCAGCAGCTCGGTGGTGCGGGGGGAGTACAATGAGCAGTTCTTC.